This T cell receptor (beta chain) was sequenced during a study of T cells in Graves' hyperthyroidism and ophthalmopathy (dated by TCRdb to about 2019). General notes on the study: Peripheral blood was collected at initial diagnosis, before any treatment. TCR V-J signatures able to tell the groups apart were searched for in a discovery cohort of 90 to 100 patients, of whom roughly 42 had Graves' ophthalmopathy and around 58 had stable Graves' hyperthyroidism. Prospective prediction of ophthalmopathy was tested in an independent validation cohort consisting of under 20 hyperthyroidism patients and approximately 16 patients who later progressed to ophthalmopathy. For training and testing, the roughly 100 patients in the discovery cohort were randomly divided in a 7:3 ratio. Thyroid tissue and blood T-cell repertoires from six Graves' hyperthyroidism patients were also compared in the study. After blood sampling, hyperthyroidism patients were treated with methimazole at a starting dose of 30 mg daily, and ophthalmopathy patients were treated with high-dose intravenous methylprednisolone. The paper reports TCR Vbeta CDR3 sequencing of 135 peripheral blood samples: 40 to 45 ophthalmopathy, about 75 hyperthyroidism and 17 progressor patients. What the work shows at the level of the full study, not this receptor alone: Most expanded thyroid clonotypes (frequency above 0.001) were also found in blood, which suggests that blood repertoires may mirror thyroid immune responses. Sample size was not statistically predetermined, and investigators were not blinded to group allocation. During validation, the model predicted progression to ophthalmopathy a median of roughly six months ahead of onset, with roughly 65% sensitivity and 72.22% specificity. A model built on a 13 V-J signature distinguished ophthalmopathy from stable hyperthyroidism, reaching about 88% sensitivity and around 81% specificity in cross-validation and 80%/75% in testing.

In the ophthalmopathy patients, disease was moderately to severely active, with a Clinical Activity Score of 3 or more, a NOSPECS grade of 4 or more, and a duration of less than 3 months. Patients with uncontrolled infections, other autoimmune diseases, pregnancy or lactation were excluded. Diagnoses were established on the basis of clinical symptoms, serum thyroxine and TRAb, thyroid ultrasound, and orbital computed tomography. PBMCs were isolated from about 9.2 ml of fresh peripheral blood by Ficoll-Paque density gradient centrifugation. Total RNA was extracted with Trizol reagent, and quality was checked on an Agilent 2100 Bioanalyzer. As to this clonotype: The target of this receptor is not known. No qualities accompany the bases; no much larger clone lies one base away.

From V the trimming removes 4 bases and from J it removes 9 bases, while the gene matches leave 19 bases of the junction unaccounted for. Per the germline V gene (reference sequence), SEHNR is the CDR1 and FQNEAQ is the CDR2. The CDR3 covers 20 residues, taking in both the cysteine and the phenylalanine. CDR3 DNA only is kept here, 60 bases in frame from base 1. The TCR beta CDR3 regions were amplified from the RNA transcripts. A first-round RT-PCR of the TCR CDR3 used the HTBI primer set with the Qiagen OneStep RT-PCR kit. A second multiplex PCR round built the libraries, followed by size selection and purification. The libraries were sequenced on an Illumina HiSeq2000 using paired-end 100 bp reads. In the paper's pipeline: Raw data were processed with SOAPnuke, discarding reads with adapters, uncalled bases, mean Phred below 15, or no exact constant-primer or identifier match. High-quality paired reads were merged using COPE v1.2.5, and each unique nucleotide sequence was defined as a clonotype. MiTCR v1.1 was used to align the clonotypes against IMGT TRBV, TRBD and TRBJ reference segments. Analysis was restricted to V-J combinations with a frequency above 0.0001, which covered approximately 99% of repertoires. A TCS score was defined as the ratio between F50 (clonal expansion) and ExV (chaos), using BLOSUM62-based TCRdist between CDR3 peptides within each V-J. Welch's t-statistics and random forest reduced some 510 V-J features to roughly 13, which were used in a naive Bayes classifier (R e1071). Through fastp at Q25 and MiXCR, TCRdb rebuilt clones from the public reads, retaining in-frame beta chains. For every CDR3 protein sequence, its rows merge into one entry that carries the most common genes and DNA. The V and J calls were not made by the authors but by TCRdb's processing. This sample has approximately 380,000 distinct CDR3 sequences in its table, and less than 20% of those were observed once. Of the sample, less than 45% is held by the ten largest clones.

This clonotype was sampled from a man between 18 and 29 years old with Graves' ophthalmopathy. The sequence is built from TRBV7-9 and TRBJ2-1; 15 bases in between match TRBD2. What was sequenced was blood. CDR3 loop: CASSSPRRAGTSGGRGEQFF. The DNA is TGTGCCAGCAGCTCCCCCCGACGCGCTGGGACTAGCGGGGGGCGGGGTGAGCAGTTCTTC. The CDR3, completed at both ends by the reference TRBV7-9 and TRBJ2-1 genes, gives the full variable domain DTGVSQNPRHKITKRGQNVTFRCDPISEHNRLYWYRQTLGQGPEFLTYFQNEAQLEKSRLLSDRFSAERPKGSFSTLEIQRTEQGDSAMYLCASSSPRRAGTSGGRGEQFFGPGTRLTVL.